The 27 T cell receptor beta chains below were found in one sample sequenced in a study of T cell changes during pregnancy in multiple sclerosis. Some clones are missing from TCRdb's copy, which holds only in-frame ones; the method was immunoSEQ multiplex PCR. The sample includes some 70,000 clones, 91% of them seen just once. The specimen was CD8+ T cells from peripheral blood mononuclear cells, collected before pregnancy. The receptor set was obtained from a female donor with multiple sclerosis, enrolled in a pregnancy study.

This clone was picked up a small number of times. This chain links TRBV5-1 with TRBJ1-4; tentative D call: TRBD1 (6 bases). This CDR3 contains 16 residues. The germline gives CDR1 SGHRS, CDR2 YFSETQ. The V and J ends lost 2 bases and 12 bases respectively, with 23 bases between them. The CDR3 bases are TGCGCCAGCAGCTTTGAACTGGGGACATTTGATCGGGAACTGTTTTTT. Its protein product is CASSFELGTFDRELFF.

The J gene is TRBJ2-1, the V gene TRBV7-8; 9 positions agree with TRBD1. The germline V gene has CDR1 SGHVS and CDR2 FQNEAQ. The CDR3 is 16 residues long. Trimming took 5 bases from V and 7 from J; bases not matched to a gene: 12. The CDR3 DNA follows: TGTGCCAGCAGCCAGTTTGCGGGACAGGGTATGAATGAGCAGTTCTTC. Residues: CASSQFAGQGMNEQFF.

The CDR3 spells CASSHTGGTGELFF. The CDR3 DNA reads as TGTGCCAGCAGCCATACAGGGGGAACCGGGGAGCTGTTTTTT. The genes are TRBV6-5 and TRBJ2-2; 8 nucleotides match TRBD1. The CDR3 has 14 residues. The junction had 5 bases not matched to a gene; V was cut back by 6 bases and J by 5 bases. CDR1 is MNHEY and CDR2 is SVGAGI in the germline V gene.

The genes are TRBV6-1 and TRBJ2-2, with 8 bases fitting TRBD2. V lost 10 bases and J lost 6; bases outside the gene matches: 10. The CDR3 is made up of 14 amino acids. Germline assignment: CDR1 MNHNS and CDR2 SASEGT. The CDR3 loop is CATEVGGGAGELFF. The CDR3 DNA sequence: TGTGCCACCGAAGTCGGGGGGGGAGCCGGGGAGCTGTTTTTT.

This clone appeared once. This rearrangement joins TRBV4-1 to TRBJ1-6; D not resolved. Trimming took 1 base from V and 10 from J, leaving 5 bases between them. The germline V gene has CDR1 MGHRA and CDR2 YSYEKL. The CDR3 spans 12 residues. This CDR3 is CASSQGASPLHF. CDR3 DNA: TGCGCCAGCAGCCAAGGGGCGTCACCCCTCCACTTT.

The rearrangement links TRBV2 to TRBJ2-1; possibly TRBD2 for D (7 bases). This CDR3 comprises 17 residues. Between the trimmed V and J ends, which lost 7 bases and 4 bases, there was a span of 23 bases. Germline values: CDR1 SNHLY, CDR2 FYNNEI. CDR3 residues: CASNGNRWGGRYNEQFF. In nucleotides, the CDR3 is TGTGCCAGCAATGGGAACCGCTGGGGGGGCCGATACAATGAGCAGTTCTTC.

The V call is TRBV14, the J call TRBJ2-7; D unclear. The germline V and J ends were trimmed by 4 bases and 6 bases, with 10 bases remaining between them. The CDR3 contains 12 residues. CDR1 SGHDN and CDR2 FVKESK come from the germline V gene. CDR3 DNA: TGTGCCAGCAGCCTCAGCGCCGGCGAGCAGTACTTC. As protein: CASSLSAGEQYF.

The chain links TRBV27 to TRBJ2-4; D is unclear. CDR1 and CDR2 (germline): MNHEY, SMNVEV (reference sequence). Trimming took off 2 bases at V and 2 bases at J, with 16 bases between the two ends. This CDR3 spans 17 amino acids. The CDR3 protein is CASSLTGRRFSKNIQYF. The CDR3 coding sequence is TGTGCCAGCAGTTTAACCGGCCGGAGATTTTCCAAAAACATTCAGTACTTC.

V usage is TRBV6-1 and J usage is TRBJ2-5; the match to TRBD2 covers 9 bases. V gave up 3 bases and J gave up 5 bases; unmatched junction bases: 13. The germline gives CDR1 MNHNS, CDR2 SASEGT. This CDR3 region has 17 residues. In DNA form, the CDR3 reads TGTGCCAGCAGTGATTTGACCGGGCGGGGGGGCCATGAGACCCAGTACTTC. Translating it yields CASSDLTGRGGHETQYF.

Only one count was recorded for this clone. The CDR3 loop reads CSVDEGDGSPLHF. DNA for the CDR3: TGCAGCGTTGACGAGGGGGATGGTTCACCCCTCCACTTT. V usage is TRBV29-1 and J usage is TRBJ1-6, with D possibly being TRBD1 (6 bases). Trimming took 3 bases from V and 9 from J, leaving 12 bases between them. The CDR3 is 13 residues long. Germline V CDR1 and CDR2: SQVTM, ANQGSEA.

The J gene is TRBJ2-1, the V gene TRBV7-8; 7 positions agree with TRBD2. Trimming cost V 4 bases and J 0 bases; bases outside gene matches: 3. The CDR3 runs 15 residues. The germline V gene has CDR1 SGHVS and CDR2 FQNEAQ. For the CDR3, the DNA is TGTGCCAGCAGCTACCCGGGGGGCTCCTACAATGAGCAGTTCTTC. This translates into CASSYPGGSYNEQFF.

This chain connects TRBV5-1 to TRBJ1-2; 9 bases match TRBD1. V lost 4 bases and J lost 6; bases outside the gene matches: 10. The germline V gene has CDR1 SGHRS and CDR2 YFSETQ. The CDR3 sequence is 15 residues long. CDR3 bases: TGCGCCAGCAGCATACCGGGACAGGGCGGGAATGGCTACACCTTC. Encoded protein: CASSIPGQGGNGYTF.

The gene calls are TRBV11-2 and TRBJ2-5; 8 bases align to TRBD2. Trimming at V came to 1 base and at J to 3 bases, leaving 4 bases not matched to a gene. The CDR3 is 15 residues long. Germline assignment: CDR1 SGHAT and CDR2 FQNNGV. The CDR3 DNA reads as TGTGCCAGCAGCTTAGGAGCGGGGGCGGAAGAGACCCAGTACTTC. Translated: CASSLGAGAEETQYF. The full variable domain, in which reference TRBV11-2 and TRBJ2-5 provide the parts outside the CDR3, is EAGVAQSPRYKIIEKRQSVAFWCNPISGHATLYWYQQILGQGPKLLIQFQNNGVVDDSQLPKDRFSAERLKGVDSTLKIQPAKLEDSAVYLCASSLGAGAEETQYFGPGTRLLVL.

The rearrangement uses TRBV10-3 and TRBJ2-1; no clear D. CDR3 length equals 15 residues. Germline V gene sequence: CDR1 ENHRY, CDR2 SYGVKD. Trimming took 2 bases from V and 6 from J, leaving 14 bases between them. CDR3 protein: CAISEDFPLLNEQFF. The CDR3, as DNA: TGTGCCATCAGTGAGGACTTCCCCCTGCTCAATGAGCAGTTCTTC.

This chain uses TRBV6-5 with TRBJ2-7; 8 bases fit TRBD2. V gave up 6 bases and J gave up 4 bases; unmatched junction bases: 8. The CDR3 spans 14 residues. Looked up from germline, CDR1 is MNHEY and CDR2 is SVGAGI. The CDR3 DNA is TGTGCCAGCAGCGCTCCGGGACTAGGATACGAGCAGTACTTC. As protein: CASSAPGLGYEQYF.

This sequence joins TRBV11-3 and TRBJ2-1; the match to TRBD2 covers 10 bases. The V and J ends lost 4 bases and 6 bases, in that order; junction bases with no gene match: 12. The CDR3 spans 17 residues. The germline gives CDR1 SGHNT, CDR2 YENEEA. The CDR3 coding sequence is TGTGCCAGCAGCTCCCGGGGAACTCAGCGGGGGGGCAATGAGCAGTTCTTC. It is translated as CASSSRGTQRGGNEQFF.

The chain couples TRBV7-8 to TRBJ1-1, with TRBD1 as a possible D gene (6 bases). The CDR3 has 14 amino acids. The germline V and J ends were trimmed by 1 base and 6 bases, with 12 bases remaining between them. Germline-derived CDR1 and CDR2 are SGHVS and FQNEAQ. CDR3 bases: TGTGCCAGCAGCTTAGGCAGGGGTGGACCTGAAGCTTTCTTT. Its translation is CASSLGRGGPEAFF.

The CDR3 loop reads CASSLGRQNEQYF. CDR3 nucleotides: TGTGCCAGCAGTTTAGGTAGACAGAACGAGCAGTACTTC. The chain joins TRBV27 to TRBJ2-7, with a weak D call TRBD1 (5 bases). In germline, CDR1 is MNHEY, CDR2 SMNVEV (reference sequence). V was pared by 2 bases and J by 5 bases, with 10 bases between. CDR3 length equals 13 residues.

The chain couples TRBV5-4 to TRBJ2-2; 13 bases align to TRBD2. The CDR3 has 17 amino acids. The V and J ends lost 1 base and 5 bases, in that order; junction bases with no gene match: 5. Germline CDR1 reads SGHNT; CDR2 reads YYREEE (reference sequence). The CDR3 reads CASSLTSGGARTGELFF. The CDR3 region has the DNA TGTGCCAGCAGCTTGACTAGCGGGGGGGCGCGGACCGGGGAGCTGTTTTTT.

The gene calls are TRBV5-6 and TRBJ2-7; D gene unclear. V was pared by 2 bases and J by 4 bases, with 13 bases between. Germline V CDR1 and CDR2: SGHDT, YYEEEE. The CDR3 is 14 residues long. CDR3 nucleotides: TGTGCCAGCAGCTTCGGAGAGCTAGATTACGAGCAGTACTTC. Amino acid sequence: CASSFGELDYEQYF. The full variable domain, with the rest looked up from reference TRBV5-6 and TRBJ2-7, is DAGVTQSPTHLIKTRGQQVTLRCSPKSGHDTVSWYQQALGQGPQFIFQYYEEEERQRGNFPDRFSGHQFPNYSSELNVNALLLGDSALYLCASSFGELDYEQYFGPGTRLTVT.

The chain links TRBV30 to TRBJ1-5, with D unresolved. The V gene lost 6 bases and the J gene lost 6 bases, with 15 bases spanning the gap. The CDR3 spans 13 residues. Looked up from germline, CDR1 is GTSNPN and CDR2 is SVGIG (reference sequence). The CDR3 protein is CACSRRPGQPQHF. The DNA of the CDR3 is TGTGCCTGCTCCCGGAGGCCGGGTCAGCCCCAGCATTTT.

The gene calls are TRBV7-9 and TRBJ2-7; 7 bases map to TRBD1. The CDR3 runs 17 residues. The ends lost 3 bases at V and 3 bases at J; junction bases unmatched: 14. CDR1 is SEHNR and CDR2 is FQNEAQ in the germline V gene (reference sequence). CDR3 DNA sequence: TGTGCCAGCAGCTTTACGAACACTGACAGGGAAGTCTACGAGCAGTACTTC. Its translation is CASSFTNTDREVYEQYF.

V and J are TRBV27 and TRBJ1-1; D is undetermined. Trimming removed 1 base at V and 3 bases at J, with 9 bases between. CDR3 length: 14 residues. The germline gives CDR1 MNHEY, CDR2 SMNVEV (reference sequence). CDR3 loop: CASSLLAGDTEAFF. The CDR3 nucleotides read TGTGCCAGCAGTTTATTAGCCGGAGACACTGAAGCTTTCTTT.

The V and J genes are TRBV7-3 and TRBJ2-7; the match to TRBD2 covers 7 bases. The germline gives CDR1 SGHTA, CDR2 FQGTGA. The CDR3 covers 16 residues. V dropped 2 bases and J dropped 1; count of bases not matched to a gene: 8. CDR3 DNA: TGTGCCAGCAGCTTAGCGGGCGGGACTACTTCCTACGAGCAGTACTTC. Its translation is CASSLAGGTTSYEQYF. Filled out from reference TRBV7-3 and TRBJ2-7, the complete variable domain reads GAGVSQTPSNKVTEKGKYVELRCDPISGHTALYWYRQSLGQGPEFLIYFQGTGAADDSGLPNDRFFAVRPEGSVSTLKIQRTERGDSAVYLCASSLAGGTTSYEQYFGPGTRLTVT.

This rearrangement joins TRBV6-1 to TRBJ2-3, with a weak D call TRBD2 (6 bases). V lost 6 bases to trimming and J lost 0 bases, with 10 bases between them. Germline V gene sequence: CDR1 MNHNS, CDR2 SASEGT. The CDR3 has 14 amino acids. This chain's CDR3 is CASRGGHSTDTQYF. CDR3 sequence (DNA): TGTGCCAGCAGGGGAGGACATAGCACAGATACGCAGTATTTT.

The rearrangement joins TRBV11-2 to TRBJ1-3, with 7 bases matching TRBD1. The CDR3 extends over 16 amino acids. Germline CDR1 SGHAT, CDR2 FQNNGV. Germline trimming cut 1 base from V and 4 bases from J; bases unmatched to any gene: 7. In nucleotides, the CDR3 is TGTGCCAGCAGCTTAGCCGCGACAGGGCCCGGAAACACCATATATTTT. This gives the protein CASSLAATGPGNTIYF. Complete variable domain (other parts from reference TRBV11-2 and TRBJ1-3): EAGVAQSPRYKIIEKRQSVAFWCNPISGHATLYWYQQILGQGPKLLIQFQNNGVVDDSQLPKDRFSAERLKGVDSTLKIQPAKLEDSAVYLCASSLAATGPGNTIYFGEGSWLTVV.

This chain links TRBV9 with TRBJ2-3; 10 nucleotides align to TRBD2. The CDR3 spans 16 residues. J gave up 2 bases and V 4 bases, and 7 bases lay outside the gene matches. Germline CDR1 SGDLS, CDR2 YYNGEE. Here the CDR3 reads CASSRWSGGDTDTQYF. CDR3 DNA: TGTGCCAGCAGCAGATGGAGCGGGGGGGACACAGATACGCAGTATTTT.